Presented here are 3 T cell receptor beta chains from one specimen sequenced in a study of control samples from healthy donors and cancer patients. TCRdb keeps only in-frame clones here, not all; method: immunoSEQ multiplex PCR. This table has around 79,000 clones, approximately 93% appearing once. Material: PBMCs. The source is a woman between 40 and 50 years old with lung cancer.

The chain has TRBV5-6 and TRBJ1-2; a weak D match, TRBD1 (5 bases). Germline V gives CDR1 SGHDT, CDR2 YYEEEE. Deletions cut 3 bases from V and 2 bases from J, with 11 bases between. The CDR3 contains 14 residues. The CDR3 DNA follows: TGTGCCAGCAGCTCATCCCAGGGAAACTATGGCTACACCTTC. As protein: CASSSSQGNYGYTF.

The V and J genes are TRBV29-1 and TRBJ2-1, with D unclear. V shed 7 bases and J shed 6 bases, with 7 bases lying between them. The CDR3 loop spans 10 amino acids. Germline CDR1 and CDR2: SQVTM and ANQGSEA. The CDR3 loop reads CSGFSNEQFF. CDR3 coding DNA: TGCAGCGGGTTCTCCAATGAGCAGTTCTTC.

The chain carries TRBV5-1 and TRBJ1-6; unclear D gene. CDR1 is SGHRS, CDR2 YFSETQ, per germline. V was clipped by 5 bases and J by 7 bases, with 13 bases between them. The CDR3 runs 14 residues. The CDR3 loop is CASRKDADNSPLHF. CDR3 DNA sequence: TGCGCCAGCAGGAAGGACGCGGACAATTCACCCCTCCACTTT.